Listed here are 23 T cell receptor beta chains from one sample, sequenced in a study of neurological immune-mediated disorders. Time point described: longitudinal time-point 2. MiXCR was run by TCRdb on the 5' RACE reads, yielding one entry per CDR3 protein. The table includes approximately 80,000 distinct CDR3 sequences, 5% to 6.5% detected once. The specimen was PBMCs. These receptor sequences come from a woman aged 60 to 75 with multiple sclerosis.

This clonotype was detected many times. The chain carries TRBV7-9 and TRBJ2-1; a weak D match, TRBD2 (5 bases). V was cut by 3 bases and J by 6 bases, with 12 bases left in between. CDR1 and CDR2 (germline): SEHNR, FQNEAQ (reference sequence). The CDR3 consists of 14 residues. The CDR3 is CASSFYGVANEQFF. The CDR3 region has the DNA TGTGCCAGCAGCTTCTACGGGGTGGCCAATGAGCAGTTCTTC.

This clonotype has a count of ten or more. The J gene is TRBJ2-2, the V gene TRBV5-6; 7 bases map to TRBD1. The germline V gene encodes CDR1 SGHDT and CDR2 YYEEEE. V lost 4 bases and J lost 8; bases outside the gene matches: 8. The CDR3 runs to 14 residues. The CDR3 sequence is CASSPVGTEGELFF. In DNA form, the CDR3 reads TGTGCCAGCAGCCCCGTGGGGACAGAAGGGGAGCTGTTTTTT.

This clonotype was recorded at least ten times. The chain uses TRBV20-1 and TRBJ1-1, with a weak D call TRBD1 (6 bases). V lost 6 bases to trimming and J lost 4 bases, with 18 bases between them. This CDR3 is 14 amino acids long. From germline, CDR1 is DFQATT and CDR2 SNEGSKA (reference sequence). The CDR3 sequence: CSATERGGGTEAFF. The DNA of the CDR3 is TGCAGTGCAACCGAAAGGGGAGGGGGCACTGAAGCTTTCTTT.

This clonotype was detected only a few times. The gene calls are TRBV7-7 and TRBJ2-3, with D hard to call. The V gene lost 4 bases and the J gene lost 7 bases, with 12 bases spanning the gap. CDR1 is SSHAT, CDR2 FNYEAQ, per germline (reference sequence). This CDR3 contains 13 residues. The CDR3 DNA is TGTGCCAGCAGCTCTACGGTGGGGAATACGCAGTATTTT. Translated: CASSSTVGNTQYF.

This clonotype was seen at least ten times. The chain couples TRBV7-6 to TRBJ1-5; TRBD1 is a possible D gene (5 bases). The CDR3 covers 16 residues. The germline V gene encodes CDR1 SGHVS and CDR2 FNYEAQ. The V end lost 3 bases, the J end lost 0 bases, and 12 bases lay between the germline ends. CDR3: CASSLGTGGSNQPQHF. The CDR3 region has the DNA TGTGCCAGCAGCTTGGGTACGGGGGGTAGCAATCAGCCCCAGCATTTT.

This clonotype came up many times. The chain carries TRBV7-9 and TRBJ2-6; D uncertain. The CDR3 sequence is 14 residues long. Trimming stripped 6 bases from V and 1 base from J, with 7 bases between. Per the germline V gene, CDR1 is SEHNR and CDR2 is FQNEAQ (reference sequence). Here the CDR3 DNA reads TGTGCCAGCAGACCTGAATCTGGGGCCAACGTCCTGACTTTC. This translates into CASRPESGANVLTF.

The table lists this clonotype with many counts. The chain has TRBV4-1 and TRBJ1-1; tentative D call: TRBD1 (6 bases). The CDR3 consists of 15 residues. V was pared by 1 base and J by 3 bases, with 12 bases between. Germline loops: CDR1 MGHRA, CDR2 YSYEKL. CDR3 loop: CASSQASTGYTEAFF. The CDR3 DNA reads TGCGCCAGCAGCCAAGCTTCAACAGGGTACACTGAAGCTTTCTTT.

The chain carries TRBV5-1 and TRBJ1-4, with D perhaps TRBD1 (6 bases). V was clipped by 4 bases and J by 0 bases, with 19 bases between them. The CDR3 contains 18 residues. Germline V lookup: CDR1 SGHRS, CDR2 YFSETQ. This chain's CDR3 is CASSRDGQSLSTNEKLFF. The CDR3 DNA follows: TGCGCCAGCAGCCGGGACGGACAGAGCCTTTCAACTAATGAAAAACTGTTTTTT.

The J gene is TRBJ1-6, the V gene TRBV30; the D is unclear. Per the germline V gene, CDR1 is GTSNPN and CDR2 is SVGIG (reference sequence). The CDR3 contains 11 residues. CDR3 in DNA: TGTGCTTGTCGAAATAGTTCACCCCTCCACTTT. Protein: CACRNSSPLHF.

This clonotype was seen ten or more times. The chain employs TRBV6-5 and TRBJ2-5; D possibly matches TRBD1 or TRBD2 (6 bases each). Germline loops: CDR1 MNHEY, CDR2 SVGAGI. V lost 0 bases and J 5 bases, leaving 16 bases between the germline ends. This CDR3 has 16 residues. In DNA form, the CDR3 reads TGTGCCAGCAGTTACTCCGGGACACCAGGGAGGGAGACCCAGTACTTC. As protein: CASSYSGTPGRETQYF.

This clonotype occurred many times. DNA of the CDR3: TGTGCCACCAAAGGTCCGGGACACCTTAATGAAAAACTGTTTTTT. This encodes CATKGPGHLNEKLFF. The chain has TRBV7-2 and TRBJ1-4; D is perhaps TRBD1 (6 bases). V was clipped by 10 bases and J by 4 bases, with 19 bases between them. The CDR3 runs 15 residues. CDR1 is SGHTA and CDR2 is FQGNSA in the germline V gene.

This clonotype was detected many times. The CDR3: CASSSSWTGFHEQYF. The CDR3 coding sequence is TGTGCCAGCAGCTCTTCCTGGACAGGGTTCCACGAGCAGTACTTC. V usage is TRBV7-2 and J usage is TRBJ2-7; 8 bases fit TRBD1. The CDR3 covers 15 residues. After removal of 4 bases from V and 5 bases from J, the junction contained 10 bases not matched to a gene. The germline V gene has CDR1 SGHTA and CDR2 FQGNSA. Complete variable domain (other parts from reference TRBV7-2 and TRBJ2-7): GAGVSQSPSNKVTEKGKDVELRCDPISGHTALYWYRQSLGQGLEFLIYFQGNSAPDKSGLPSDRFSAERTGGSVSTLTIQRTQQEDSAVYLCASSSSWTGFHEQYFGPGTRLTVT.

The table lists this clonotype with many counts. This chain joins TRBV5-6 and TRBJ1-1; 7 positions match TRBD1. Per the germline V gene, CDR1 is SGHDT and CDR2 is YYEEEE. The length of the CDR3 is 14 residues. V lost 4 bases to trimming and J lost 1 base; unmatched junction nucleotides: 4. The DNA of the CDR3 is TGTGCCAGCAGCGGCGACAGGGCGAACACTGAAGCTTTCTTT. It encodes CASSGDRANTEAFF.

This clonotype was detected many times. V usage is TRBV5-1 and J usage is TRBJ1-1, with 9 bases matching TRBD1. CDR1 and CDR2 from the germline V gene are SGHRS and YFSETQ. V gave up 4 bases and J gave up 4 bases; unmatched junction bases: 8. This CDR3 is built from 15 residues. CDR3 nucleotide sequence: TGCGCCAGCAGCCCGGGACAGGGAGGGATCACTGAAGCTTTCTTT. It is translated as CASSPGQGGITEAFF.

This clonotype has at least ten counts. J is TRBJ2-2 and V is TRBV9; TRBD1 might be the D (5 bases). CDR3 length equals 15 residues. Germline assignment: CDR1 SGDLS and CDR2 YYNGEE. V shed 0 bases and J shed 5 bases, with 11 bases lying between them. This chain's CDR3 is CASSVENPGTGELFF. The CDR3 bases are TGTGCCAGCAGCGTAGAAAATCCAGGGACCGGGGAGCTGTTTTTT.

This clonotype was seen repeatedly, ten times or more. The chain is built from TRBV20-1 and TRBJ2-5, with TRBD2 matching over 14 bases. Trimming cost V 4 bases and J 2 bases; bases outside gene matches: 9. Germline V gene data show CDR1 as DFQATT and CDR2 as SNEGSKA (reference sequence). This CDR3 spans 17 amino acids. The CDR3 region has the DNA TGCAGTGCTATCGGACTAGCGGGGGGCCCAACTCAAGAGACCCAGTACTTC. It translates to CSAIGLAGGPTQETQYF.

This clonotype was seen at least ten times. V usage is TRBV6-5 and J usage is TRBJ2-6; no definite D call. With 7 bases removed from V and 0 bases from J, the gap between germline ends came to 10 bases. Germline V CDR1 and CDR2: MNHEY, SVGAGI. This CDR3 contains 15 residues. CDR3 in amino acids: CASNSDGSGANVLTF. The CDR3, as DNA: TGTGCCAGCAATTCGGACGGCTCTGGGGCCAACGTCCTGACTTTC.

This clonotype showed up many times. The chain carries TRBV12-3 or TRBV12-4 and TRBJ2-7; D might be TRBD1 (6 bases). The CDR3 is 12 amino acids. Trimming stripped 5 bases from V and 2 bases from J, with 7 bases between. The CDR3 DNA sequence: TGTGCCAGCAGTCGGACAGCCTACGAGCAGTACTTC. Translation: CASSRTAYEQYF.

The rearrangement joins TRBV5-1 to TRBJ1-4, with TRBD1 matching over 7 bases. Germline values: CDR1 SGHRS, CDR2 YFSETQ. V was pared by 5 bases and J by 7 bases, with 8 bases of the junction left unmatched. CDR3 length: 14 amino acids. The CDR3 loop is CASSRDSGGEKLFF. The CDR3 DNA sequence: TGCGCCAGCAGTCGGGACAGCGGAGGTGAAAAACTGTTTTTT.

A remark on this clonotype: Being one base from a much bigger clone, this may be a read error. The V and J genes are TRBV20-1 and TRBJ2-1; 7 bases agree with TRBD2. The length of the CDR3 is 17 residues. The germline gives CDR1 DFQATT, CDR2 SNEGSKA (reference sequence). The V segment lost 0 bases and the J segment 7 bases; nucleotides outside the gene matches: 15. The CDR3 reads CSARDYYGNSGWNEQFF. CDR3 in DNA: TGCAGTGCTAGAGATTATTACGGGAATAGCGGGTGGAATGAGCAGTTCTTC.

Ten or more counts support this clonotype. V is TRBV4-1 and J is TRBJ1-1; the D is unclear. The length of the CDR3 is 13 residues. With 1 base removed from V and 1 base from J, the gap between germline ends came to 4 bases. Germline loops: CDR1 MGHRA, CDR2 YSYEKL. The CDR3 loop reads CASSQVWNTEAFF. CDR3 in DNA: TGCGCCAGCAGCCAAGTTTGGAACACTGAAGCTTTCTTT.

This clonotype was seen many times. The chain recombines TRBV5-1 with TRBJ2-7; D perhaps matches TRBD2 (5 bases). The CDR3 covers 14 residues. The V gene lost 0 bases and the J gene lost 3 bases, with 10 bases spanning the gap. Looked up from germline, CDR1 is SGHRS and CDR2 is YFSETQ. Here the CDR3 reads CASSLGTDFYEQYF. The CDR3 nucleotides read TGCGCCAGCAGCTTGGGGACTGATTTCTACGAGCAGTACTTC. The full variable domain, rest sourced from reference TRBV5-1 and TRBJ2-7, is KAGVTQTPRYLIKTRGQQVTLSCSPISGHRSVSWYQQTPGQGLQFLFEYFSETQRNKGNFPGRFSGRQFSNSRSEMNVSTLELGDSALYLCASSLGTDFYEQYFGPGTRLTVT.

This clonotype was observed many times. The V gene is TRBV4-1, the J gene TRBJ2-3, with D uncertain. The CDR3 is made up of 16 amino acids. Trimming took 1 base from V and 4 from J, leaving 15 bases between them. Germline CDR1 MGHRA, CDR2 YSYEKL. The CDR3 sequence is CASSQGGSSRADTQYF. The CDR3 DNA is TGCGCCAGCAGCCAAGGAGGATCCTCAAGGGCAGATACGCAGTATTTT.